This TCR beta chain was captured in a study of tumor-infiltrating lymphocytes in primary liver carcinoma. Study as a whole: Stage T1-T3 N0M0 tumors measured about 4.2 to 10 cm at most. Read depth, roughly 3.65 to 8 million productive TCRbeta reads, did not differ significantly between tissues. The study, taken as a whole, reports: Less overlap was seen in tumor-adjacent and tumor-blood pairs than in tumor region pairs.

Germline V gene sequence: CDR1 MNHEY, CDR2 SVGAGI. Between the trimmed V and J ends, which lost 2 bases and 0 bases, there was a span of 8 bases. The CDR3 spans 15 residues. The authors took blood RNA from unsorted whole blood and also extracted germline DNA. Patients were chronically HBV-infected and treatment-naive. A primer matching the constant region was used to make TCR beta cDNA from around 550 ng of total RNA. Library construction for TCR beta comprised three nested multiplex PCR rounds performed with slightly modified ARM-PCR. TRBV1-TRBV30 forward primers and a C-beta reverse primer were used in the first two PCR rounds, which each ran for 9 to 10 cycles. TCRdb processed the multiplex PCR reads anew with MiXCR; each CDR3 protein has one entry. The table lists 200,000 or so distinct CDR3 sequences, around three fifths of them singletons. Regarding this clonotype: The antigen is undetermined.

Specimen: peripheral blood. The chain recombines TRBV6-5 with TRBJ2-1, with TRBD1 as a possible D gene (5 bases). The clonotype was recovered from a woman aged 55-70 years with primary liver carcinoma and hepatitis B virus infection. CDR3 coding DNA: TGTGCCAGCAGTTACGATCAGGGCTCCTACAATGAGCAGTTCTTC. Its protein product is CASSYDQGSYNEQFF.